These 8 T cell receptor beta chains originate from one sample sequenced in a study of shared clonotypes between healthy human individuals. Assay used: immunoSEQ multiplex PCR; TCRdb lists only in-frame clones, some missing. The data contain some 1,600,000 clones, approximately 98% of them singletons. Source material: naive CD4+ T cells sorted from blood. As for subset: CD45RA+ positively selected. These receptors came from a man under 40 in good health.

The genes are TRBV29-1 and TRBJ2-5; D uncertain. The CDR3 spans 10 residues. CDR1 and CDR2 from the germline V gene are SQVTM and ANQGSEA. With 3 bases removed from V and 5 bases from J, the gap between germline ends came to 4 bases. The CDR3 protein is CSVEGETQYF. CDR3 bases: TGCAGCGTTGAGGGTGAGACCCAGTACTTC.

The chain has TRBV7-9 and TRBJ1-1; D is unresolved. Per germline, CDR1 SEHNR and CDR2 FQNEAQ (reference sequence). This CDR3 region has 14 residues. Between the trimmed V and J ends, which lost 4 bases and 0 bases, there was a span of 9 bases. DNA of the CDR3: TGTGCCAGCAGCTACGGCTTTCTGAACACTGAAGCTTTCTTT. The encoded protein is CASSYGFLNTEAFF.

CDR3 DNA: TGTGCCAGCAGTTTATCGAGGGCAGGGGATACTTGGCAGTTCTTC. Its translation: CASSLSRAGDTWQFF. The chain couples TRBV27 to TRBJ2-1, with a possible D match to TRBD1 (6 bases). The CDR3 has 15 amino acids. The V end was cut by 0 bases, the J end by 12 bases, with 18 bases between. Germline V lookup: CDR1 MNHEY, CDR2 SMNVEV (reference sequence).

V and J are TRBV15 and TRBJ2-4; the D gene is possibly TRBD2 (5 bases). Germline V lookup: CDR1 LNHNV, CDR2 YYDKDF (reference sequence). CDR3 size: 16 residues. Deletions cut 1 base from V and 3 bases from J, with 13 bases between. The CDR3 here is CATSRAASWGKNIQYF. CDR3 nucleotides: TGTGCCACCAGCAGAGCGGCTAGCTGGGGCAAAAACATTCAGTACTTC.

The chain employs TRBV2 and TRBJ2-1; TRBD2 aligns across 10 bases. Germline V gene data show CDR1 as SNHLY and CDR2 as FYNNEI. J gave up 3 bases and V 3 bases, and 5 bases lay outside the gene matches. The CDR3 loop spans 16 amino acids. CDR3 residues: CASSDAGLAVYNEQFF. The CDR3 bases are TGTGCCAGCAGTGATGCAGGACTAGCGGTCTACAATGAGCAGTTCTTC.

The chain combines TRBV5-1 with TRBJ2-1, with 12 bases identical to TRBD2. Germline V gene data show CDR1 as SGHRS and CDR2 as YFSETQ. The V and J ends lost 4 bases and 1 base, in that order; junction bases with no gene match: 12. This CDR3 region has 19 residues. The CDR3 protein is CASSPGLAGHQISYNEQFF. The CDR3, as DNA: TGCGCCAGCAGCCCTGGACTAGCGGGGCACCAGATTTCCTACAATGAGCAGTTCTTC.

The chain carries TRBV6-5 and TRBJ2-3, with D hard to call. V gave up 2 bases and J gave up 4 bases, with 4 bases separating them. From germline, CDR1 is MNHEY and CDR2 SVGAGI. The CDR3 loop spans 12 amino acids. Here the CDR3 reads CASSYDPDTQYF. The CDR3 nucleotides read TGTGCCAGCAGTTACGACCCAGATACGCAGTATTTT.

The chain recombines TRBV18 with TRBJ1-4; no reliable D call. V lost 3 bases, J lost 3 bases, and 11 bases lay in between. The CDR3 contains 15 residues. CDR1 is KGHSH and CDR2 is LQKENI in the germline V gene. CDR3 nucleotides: TGTGCCAGCTCACCGACCCGGACGGCTAATGAAAAACTGTTTTTT. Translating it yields CASSPTRTANEKLFF. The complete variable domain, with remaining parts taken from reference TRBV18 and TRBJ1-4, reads NAGVMQNPRHLVRRRGQEARLRCSPMKGHSHVYWYRQLPEEGLKFMVYLQKENIIDESGMPKERFSAEFPKEGPSILRIQQVVRGDSAAYFCASSPTRTANEKLFFGSGTQLSVL.